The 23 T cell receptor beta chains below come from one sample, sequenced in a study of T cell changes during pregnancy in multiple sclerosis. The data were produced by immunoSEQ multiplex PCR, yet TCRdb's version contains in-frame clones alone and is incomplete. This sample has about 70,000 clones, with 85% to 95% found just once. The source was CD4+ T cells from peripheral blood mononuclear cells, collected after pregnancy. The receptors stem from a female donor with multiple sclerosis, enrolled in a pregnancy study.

The CDR3 here is CASSDSRGRGSYNEQFF. DNA for the CDR3: TGTGCCAGCAGTGACTCGAGGGGCAGGGGCTCCTACAATGAGCAGTTCTTC. This chain uses TRBV6-4 with TRBJ2-1; possible D gene TRBD1, 6 bases. Germline lookup yields CDR1 MRHNA and CDR2 SNTAGT. V was trimmed by 0 bases and J by 0 bases, leaving 12 bases between them. The CDR3 sequence is 17 residues long.

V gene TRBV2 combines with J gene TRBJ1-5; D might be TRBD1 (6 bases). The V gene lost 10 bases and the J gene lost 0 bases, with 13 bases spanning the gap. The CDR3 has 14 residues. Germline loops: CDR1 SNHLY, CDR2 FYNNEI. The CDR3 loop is CATRTAYSNQPQHF. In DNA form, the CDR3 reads TGTGCCACCAGGACAGCGTATAGCAATCAGCCCCAGCATTTT.

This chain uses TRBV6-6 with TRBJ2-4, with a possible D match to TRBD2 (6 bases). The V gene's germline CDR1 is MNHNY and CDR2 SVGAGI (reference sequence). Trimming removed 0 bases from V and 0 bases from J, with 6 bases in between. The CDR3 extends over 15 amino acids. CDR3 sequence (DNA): TGTGCCAGCAGTTACTCCGGGGGAGCCAAAAACATTCAGTACTTC. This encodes CASSYSGGAKNIQYF.

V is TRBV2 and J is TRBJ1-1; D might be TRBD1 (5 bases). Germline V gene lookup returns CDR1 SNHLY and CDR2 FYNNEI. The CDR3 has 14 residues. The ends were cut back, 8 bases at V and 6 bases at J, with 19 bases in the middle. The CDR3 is CASHPDTRTSEAFF. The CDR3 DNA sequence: TGTGCCAGCCATCCGGACACCAGAACATCTGAAGCTTTCTTT.

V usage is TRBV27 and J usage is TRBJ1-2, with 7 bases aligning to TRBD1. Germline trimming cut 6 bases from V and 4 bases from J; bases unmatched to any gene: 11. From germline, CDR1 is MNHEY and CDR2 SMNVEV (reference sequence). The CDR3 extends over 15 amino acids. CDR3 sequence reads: CASSPSLGTVYGYTF. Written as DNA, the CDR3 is TGTGCCAGCAGCCCCAGTTTAGGGACAGTCTATGGCTACACCTTC.

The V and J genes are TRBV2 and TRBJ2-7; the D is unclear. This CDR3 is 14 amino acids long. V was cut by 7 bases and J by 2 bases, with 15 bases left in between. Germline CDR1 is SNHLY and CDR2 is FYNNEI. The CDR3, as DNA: TGTGCCAGCATTCTCCGGTCCCCCACCTACGAGCAGTACTTC. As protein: CASILRSPTYEQYF.

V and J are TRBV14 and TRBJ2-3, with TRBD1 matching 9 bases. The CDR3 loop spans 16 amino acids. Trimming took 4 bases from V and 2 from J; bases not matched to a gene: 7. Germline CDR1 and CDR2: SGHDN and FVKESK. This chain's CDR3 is CASSLWTGDDTDTQYF. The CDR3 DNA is TGTGCCAGCAGCCTTTGGACAGGGGATGACACAGATACGCAGTATTTT.

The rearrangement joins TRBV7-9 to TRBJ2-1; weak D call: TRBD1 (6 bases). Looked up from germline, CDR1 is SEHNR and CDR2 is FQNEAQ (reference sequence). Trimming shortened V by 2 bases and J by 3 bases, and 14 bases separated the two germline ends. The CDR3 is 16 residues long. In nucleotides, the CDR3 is TGTGCCAGCAGCTTAATTACAACAGGGCGCTACAATGAGCAGTTCTTC. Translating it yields CASSLITTGRYNEQFF.

The CDR3 loop is CASSKARRGQMNTGELFF. In DNA form, the CDR3 reads TGTGCCAGCAGCAAAGCGCGCAGGGGACAGATGAACACCGGGGAGCTGTTTTTT. J is TRBJ2-2 and V is TRBV21-1; TRBD1 is taken as the D call from the table, unchecked against the DNA. TRBV21-1 is a pseudogene segment. The CDR3 is 18 residues long.

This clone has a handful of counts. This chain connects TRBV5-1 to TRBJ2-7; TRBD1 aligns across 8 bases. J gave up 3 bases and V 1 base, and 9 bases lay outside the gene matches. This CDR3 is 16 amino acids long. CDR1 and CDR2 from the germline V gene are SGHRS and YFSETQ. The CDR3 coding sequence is TGCGCCAGCAGCTTGAACCGACAGGGGCTACGCTACGAGCAGTACTTC. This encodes CASSLNRQGLRYEQYF.

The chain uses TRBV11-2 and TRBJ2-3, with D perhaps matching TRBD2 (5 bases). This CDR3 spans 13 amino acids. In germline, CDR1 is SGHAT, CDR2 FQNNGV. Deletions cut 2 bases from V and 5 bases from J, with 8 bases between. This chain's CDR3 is CASSLQEEDTQYF. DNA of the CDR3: TGTGCCAGCAGCTTACAGGAGGAAGATACGCAGTATTTT.

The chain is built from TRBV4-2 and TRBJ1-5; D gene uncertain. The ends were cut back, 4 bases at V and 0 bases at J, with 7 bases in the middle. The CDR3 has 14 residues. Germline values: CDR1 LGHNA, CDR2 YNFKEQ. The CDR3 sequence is CASSPQYSNQPQHF. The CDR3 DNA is TGTGCCAGCAGCCCTCAGTATAGCAATCAGCCCCAGCATTTT.

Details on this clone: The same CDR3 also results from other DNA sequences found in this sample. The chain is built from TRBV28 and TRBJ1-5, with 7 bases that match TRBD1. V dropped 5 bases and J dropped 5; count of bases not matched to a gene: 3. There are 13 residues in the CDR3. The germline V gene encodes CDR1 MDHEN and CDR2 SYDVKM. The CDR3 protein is CASSRQGHQPQHF. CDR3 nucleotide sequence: TGTGCCAGCAGTCGACAGGGTCATCAGCCCCAGCATTTT.

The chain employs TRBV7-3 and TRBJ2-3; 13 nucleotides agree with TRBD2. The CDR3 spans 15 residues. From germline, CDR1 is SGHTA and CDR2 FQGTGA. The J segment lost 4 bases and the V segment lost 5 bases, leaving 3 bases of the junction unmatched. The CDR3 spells CASSTGLAGADTQYF. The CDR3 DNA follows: TGTGCCAGCAGCACAGGACTAGCGGGAGCAGATACGCAGTATTTT.

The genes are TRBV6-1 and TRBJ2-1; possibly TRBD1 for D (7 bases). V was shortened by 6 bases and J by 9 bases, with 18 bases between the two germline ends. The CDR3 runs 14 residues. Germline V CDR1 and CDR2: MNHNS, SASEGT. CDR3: CASRWDSGTGEQFF. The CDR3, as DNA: TGTGCCAGCAGATGGGACAGTGGGACTGGTGAGCAGTTCTTC.

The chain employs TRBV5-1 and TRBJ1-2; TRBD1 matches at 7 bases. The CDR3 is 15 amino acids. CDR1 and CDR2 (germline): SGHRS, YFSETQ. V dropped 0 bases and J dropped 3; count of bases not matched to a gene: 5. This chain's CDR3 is CASSLDRQGDYGYTF. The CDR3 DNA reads TGCGCCAGCAGCTTGGACCGGCAGGGGGACTATGGCTACACCTTC.

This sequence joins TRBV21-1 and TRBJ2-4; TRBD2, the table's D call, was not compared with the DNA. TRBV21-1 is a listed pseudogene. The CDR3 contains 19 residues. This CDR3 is CASSKRFVGGALTKNIQYF. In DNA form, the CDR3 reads TGTGCCAGCAGCAAAAGATTCGTCGGCGGGGCCCTAACCAAAAACATTCAGTACTTC.

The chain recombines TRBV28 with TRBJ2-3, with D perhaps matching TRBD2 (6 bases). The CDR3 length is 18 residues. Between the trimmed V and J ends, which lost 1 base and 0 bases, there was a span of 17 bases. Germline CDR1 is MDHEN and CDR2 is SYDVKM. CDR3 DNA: TGTGCCAGCAGTTTATTCCCCCCCGGTGGGACTAGCACAGATACGCAGTATTTT. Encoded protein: CASSLFPPGGTSTDTQYF.

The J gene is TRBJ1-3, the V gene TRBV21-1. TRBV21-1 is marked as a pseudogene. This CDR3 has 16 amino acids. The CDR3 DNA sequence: TGTGCCAGCAGGTCTGGCGGAGGACGGTCTGGAAACACCATATATTTT. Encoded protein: CASRSGGGRSGNTIYF.

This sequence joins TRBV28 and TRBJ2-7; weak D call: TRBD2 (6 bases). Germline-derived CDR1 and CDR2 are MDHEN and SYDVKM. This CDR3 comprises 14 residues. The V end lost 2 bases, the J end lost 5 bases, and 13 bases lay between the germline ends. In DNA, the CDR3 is TGTGCCAGCAGTTTAGGAGGGAACCGCAACGAGCAGTACTTC. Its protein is CASSLGGNRNEQYF.

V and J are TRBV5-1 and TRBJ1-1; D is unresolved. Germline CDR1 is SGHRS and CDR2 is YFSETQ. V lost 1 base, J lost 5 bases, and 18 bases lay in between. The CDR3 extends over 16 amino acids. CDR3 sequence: CASSLSGIQERTEAFF. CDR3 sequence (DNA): TGCGCCAGCAGCTTGTCGGGGATCCAAGAGAGGACTGAAGCTTTCTTT.

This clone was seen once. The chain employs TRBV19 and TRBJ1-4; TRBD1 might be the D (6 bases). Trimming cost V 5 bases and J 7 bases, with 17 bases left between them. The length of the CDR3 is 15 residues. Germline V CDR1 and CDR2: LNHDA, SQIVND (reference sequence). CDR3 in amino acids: CASSALGAESEKLFF. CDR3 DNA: TGTGCCAGTAGTGCATTGGGGGCAGAAAGTGAAAAACTGTTTTTT.

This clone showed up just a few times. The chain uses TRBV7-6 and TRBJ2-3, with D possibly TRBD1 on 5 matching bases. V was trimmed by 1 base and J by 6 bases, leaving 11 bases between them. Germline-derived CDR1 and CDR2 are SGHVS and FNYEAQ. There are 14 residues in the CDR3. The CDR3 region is CASSLDQGWDTQYF. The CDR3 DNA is TGTGCCAGCAGCTTAGACCAGGGATGGGATACGCAGTATTTT.